The 21 T cell receptor beta chains given below trace back to one sample, sequenced in a study of T cells in narcolepsy. Generated by immunoSEQ multiplex PCR, the TCRdb table keeps only in-frame clones and is missing some. Among some 33,000 clones listed, roughly nine tenths were seen once. What was sequenced was CD45RA- memory CD4+ T cells from PBMCs. The receptors derive from a human donor with narcolepsy.

The chain employs TRBV6-5 and TRBJ2-7, with 7 bases fitting TRBD1. V gave up 5 bases and J gave up 4 bases; unmatched junction bases: 8. CDR1 and CDR2 (germline): MNHEY, SVGAGI. This CDR3 region has 14 residues. The CDR3 loop is CASSRDSLGYEQYF. As DNA, the CDR3 is TGTGCCAGCAGTCGGGACAGCCTAGGTTACGAGCAGTACTTC.

The CDR3 protein is CASSKFRRTEQETQYF. CDR3 nucleotide sequence: TGTGCCAGCAGCAAATTTCGACGGACAGAACAAGAGACCCAGTACTTC. The chain links TRBV21-1 to TRBJ2-5; the DNA was not used to check the table's D call, TRBD1. TRBV21-1 is an annotated pseudogene. The CDR3 has 16 amino acids.

The genes are TRBV11-2 and TRBJ2-6; tentatively, D is TRBD2 (7 bases). V was trimmed by 5 bases and J by 3 bases, leaving 23 bases between them. Germline V gene data show CDR1 as SGHAT and CDR2 as FQNNGV. There are 19 residues in the CDR3. In DNA, the CDR3 is TGTGCCAGCAGCCCCTGGGGGGGGGCGGTCAAGGATGGGGCCAACGTCCTGACTTTC. It translates to CASSPWGGAVKDGANVLTF.

The genes are TRBV28 and TRBJ2-5, with TRBD2 matching 13 bases. The DNA end is more similar to TRBJ2-7, so the J call may be wrong. Germline values: CDR1 MDHEN, CDR2 SYDVKM. The CDR3 totals 15 residues. As DNA, the CDR3 is TGTGCCAGCAGCCGGACTAGCGGGGGCTCCTACGAGCAGTACTTC. Encoded protein: CASSRTSGGSYEQYF.

The J gene is TRBJ2-7, the V gene TRBV28; 7 bases agree with TRBD2. The CDR3 has 15 amino acids. Germline V CDR1 and CDR2: MDHEN, SYDVKM. After removal of 6 bases from V and 6 bases from J, the junction contained 14 bases not matched to a gene. The CDR3 DNA sequence: TGTGCCAGCAGCGACCAGGCTAGCGGTGTCCTCGAGCAGTACTTC. Translating gives CASSDQASGVLEQYF.

The sample holds a few counts of this clone. The CDR3 coding sequence is TGCAGCGTTGTGGGACAGGGGAGTAGGTCTGCTGAAGCTTTCTTT. Translation gives CSVVGQGSRSAEAFF. The chain employs TRBV29-1 and TRBJ1-1, with 10 bases that match TRBD1. CDR3 length: 15 amino acids. The germline V gene encodes CDR1 SQVTM and CDR2 ANQGSEA. The J segment lost 6 bases and the V segment lost 4 bases, leaving 11 bases of the junction unmatched.

This clone came up once. The chain recombines TRBV9 with TRBJ2-1, with 10 bases aligning to TRBD1. This CDR3 is 15 amino acids long. Per germline, CDR1 SGDLS and CDR2 YYNGEE. V trimming: 4 bases; J trimming: 7 bases; junction bases outside the gene matches: 8. The CDR3 region has the DNA TGTGCCAGCAGCCCAACTGGGACAGGGGAAAATGAGCAGTTCTTC. This gives the protein CASSPTGTGENEQFF.

The V call is TRBV6-1, the J call TRBJ2-7; tentative D call: TRBD1 (6 bases). The CDR3 consists of 15 residues. Between the trimmed V and J ends, which lost 4 bases and 4 bases, there was a span of 17 bases. The germline CDR1 and CDR2 sequences are MNHNS and SASEGT. This CDR3 is CASSGHRAPTYEQYF. In DNA, the CDR3 is TGTGCCAGCAGTGGACACAGGGCACCCACGTACGAGCAGTACTTC.

This clone came up once. This chain uses TRBV30 with TRBJ2-5; no clear D gene. CDR1 and CDR2 (germline): GTSNPN, SVGIG (reference sequence). V lost 5 bases, J lost 3 bases, and 10 bases lay in between. The CDR3 is 12 residues long. CDR3 residues: CAWRAFEETQYF. Here the CDR3 DNA reads TGTGCCTGGCGAGCTTTTGAAGAGACCCAGTACTTC.

V usage is TRBV15 and J usage is TRBJ1-1; D uncertain. The V end was cut by 0 bases, the J end by 6 bases, with 8 bases between. The CDR3 loop spans 13 amino acids. Germline loops: CDR1 LNHNV, CDR2 YYDKDF (reference sequence). CDR3 amino acids: CATSRDRQPEAFF. The CDR3 nucleotides are TGTGCCACCAGCAGAGATCGCCAGCCTGAAGCTTTCTTT.

The V and J genes are TRBV15 and TRBJ2-3; 7 nucleotides align to TRBD2. Trimming cost V 4 bases and J 2 bases; bases outside gene matches: 6. The germline CDR1 and CDR2 sequences are LNHNV and YYDKDF (reference sequence). The CDR3 contains 15 residues. The CDR3 DNA reads TGTGCCACCAGCACCCGAGCGGGACCCACAGATACGCAGTATTTT. Residues: CATSTRAGPTDTQYF.

This sequence joins TRBV4-3 and TRBJ1-3; 9 positions match TRBD1. V trimming: 2 bases; J trimming: 6 bases; junction bases outside the gene matches: 5. CDR3 length equals 15 residues. The germline gives CDR1 LGHNA, CDR2 YSLEER. Written as DNA, the CDR3 is TGCGCCAGCAGCCAACGGACAGGGGCACCAAACACCATATATTTT. Translation: CASSQRTGAPNTIYF.

The chain combines TRBV5-5 with TRBJ1-5; D gene uncertain. Germline values: CDR1 SGHKS, CDR2 YYEKEE (reference sequence). Between the trimmed V and J ends, which lost 2 bases and 7 bases, there was a span of 13 bases. There are 14 residues in the CDR3. CDR3 sequence (DNA): TGTGCCAGCAGCTTAACTTCTTCGGGACAGCCCCAGCATTTT. As protein: CASSLTSSGQPQHF.

The rearrangement uses TRBV27 and TRBJ1-2, with D hard to call. This CDR3 contains 11 residues. The germline CDR1 and CDR2 sequences are MNHEY and SMNVEV (reference sequence). V was cut by 7 bases and J by 5 bases, with 8 bases left in between. The CDR3 region is CASKSGYGYTF. The DNA for the CDR3 is TGTGCCAGCAAGTCGGGGTATGGCTACACCTTC.

The chain is built from TRBV23-1 and TRBJ1-3, with D unresolved. Being an ORF, TRBV23-1 has a function that is uncertain. Trimming shortened V by 1 base and J by 2 bases, and 9 bases separated the two germline ends. The CDR3 totals 15 residues. The chain's CDR3 is CASSQCIDTGNTIYF. CDR3 DNA: TGCGCCAGCAGTCAATGTATAGACACTGGAAACACCATATATTTT.

This rearrangement joins TRBV29-1 to TRBJ1-5; D might be TRBD1 (6 bases). The germline V gene has CDR1 SQVTM and CDR2 ANQGSEA. The ends were cut back, 6 bases at V and 7 bases at J, with 19 bases in the middle. This CDR3 has 14 residues. The CDR3 coding sequence is TGCAGCGTCGGGGATGGGGGGCCGGGACAGCCCCAGCATTTT. Translation gives CSVGDGGPGQPQHF.

The rearrangement links TRBV5-1 to TRBJ1-3, with 7 bases that match TRBD1. The CDR3 covers 13 residues. Per the germline V gene, CDR1 is SGHRS and CDR2 is YFSETQ. V was clipped by 4 bases and J by 2 bases; unmatched bases: 0. The CDR3: CASSRGPGNTIYF. In DNA, the CDR3 is TGCGCCAGCAGCAGGGGGCCTGGAAACACCATATATTTT.

The chain couples TRBV14 to TRBJ2-7, with D perhaps matching TRBD2 (5 bases). Per germline, CDR1 SGHDN and CDR2 FVKESK. Trimming pared 0 bases from V and 2 bases from J, leaving 11 bases between. The CDR3 is 15 amino acids. CDR3 nucleotide sequence: TGTGCCAGCAGCCAAGAACGTGGAGCGGCCTACGAGCAGTACTTC. This codes for CASSQERGAAYEQYF.

Concerning this clone itself: At the DNA level, this CDR3 is encoded by other sequences in the same sample as well. V is TRBV18 and J is TRBJ2-7; D is possibly TRBD1 (5 bases). The V gene's germline CDR1 is KGHSH and CDR2 LQKENI. The CDR3 is 12 amino acids. The ends were cut back, 0 bases at V and 6 bases at J, with 6 bases in the middle. The CDR3 reads CASSPPQAEQYF. The DNA for the CDR3 is TGTGCCAGCTCACCACCACAGGCCGAGCAGTACTTC.

The chain recombines TRBV27 with TRBJ2-5, with TRBD2 matching over 9 bases. Looked up from germline, CDR1 is MNHEY and CDR2 is SMNVEV (reference sequence). V trimming: 1 base; J trimming: 6 bases; junction bases outside the gene matches: 6. The CDR3 length is 15 residues. This chain's CDR3 is CASSLFSGREKTQYF. DNA for the CDR3: TGTGCCAGCAGTTTATTTAGCGGGAGAGAGAAGACCCAGTACTTC.

The V and J genes are TRBV7-8 and TRBJ2-3, with D possibly TRBD2 on 7 matching bases. Trimming shortened V by 2 bases and J by 4 bases, and 13 bases separated the two germline ends. This CDR3 comprises 15 residues. Germline V gene data show CDR1 as SGHVS and CDR2 as FQNEAQ. This CDR3 reads CASSLIGGQSDTQYF. For the CDR3, the DNA is TGTGCCAGCAGCTTAATCGGGGGGCAGTCAGATACGCAGTATTTT.